This T cell receptor (beta chain) came from a study of T cell responses to AZD1222 COVID-19 vaccine. The J segment lost 5 bases and the V segment lost 5 bases, leaving 3 bases of the junction unmatched. From germline, CDR1 is SGHAT and CDR2 FQNNGV. The CDR3 totals 14 residues. On this clone: Antigen unknown.

Overall study results and limits: Baseline serostatus was positive in only six AZD1222 recipients. Spike-specific TCR depth and breadth grew after two AZD1222 doses. It should be noted that donors were predominantly white British and more often female, and clonal diversity was possibly underestimated.

Produced via immunoSEQ multiplex PCR; TCRdb's table is partial and in-frame only. The table lists more than 150,000 clones, 85% to 95% of them singletons, with roughly 1.7% in the top ten. This chain connects TRBV11-2 to TRBJ2-7; TRBD2 matches 13 bases. Here the sequenced sample was peripheral blood, taken 28 days after the second AZD1222 dose. The sequence derives from an adult who received the AZD1222 COVID-19 vaccine. CDR3 coding DNA: TGTGCCAGCAGCCAAACTAGCGGGAGGGACGAGCAGTACTTC. Its translation is CASSQTSGRDEQYF.